A single sample is the source of the 19 T cell receptor beta chains below, sequenced in a study of siplizumab effects on memory and regulatory T cells. Assay: immunoSEQ multiplex PCR; the TCRdb copy retains only in-frame clones and omits some. The table has 100,000 to 120,000 clones, approximately 94% seen once. Sequencing was done on a sample of CD4+ T cells sorted from blood. These receptors were taken from a human donor in good health.

The chain uses TRBV7-4 and TRBJ2-1; 13 bases are shared with TRBD2. The CDR3 sequence is 17 residues long. Losses at the gene ends were 5 bases for V and 8 bases for J; bases not matched to a gene: 12. Germline V gene lookup returns CDR1 SGHVT and CDR2 SQSDAQ. CDR3 loop: CASSLWTSGRRGHEQFF. The CDR3 region has the DNA TGTGCCAGCAGCCTATGGACTAGCGGGAGACGAGGCCATGAGCAGTTCTTC.

The chain joins TRBV10-3 to TRBJ2-7; 8 bases fit TRBD2. The germline V gene has CDR1 ENHRY and CDR2 SYGVKD. CDR3 length: 15 residues. Trimming took 8 bases from V and 0 from J; bases not matched to a gene: 9. The CDR3 reads CAIQRSGGSSYEQYF. CDR3 sequence (DNA): TGTGCCATCCAGCGGTCGGGGGGGAGCTCCTACGAGCAGTACTTC.

This chain uses TRBV7-3 with TRBJ1-1, with D hard to call. V lost 4 bases and J lost 0, with 9 bases in between. Germline CDR1 is SGHTA and CDR2 is FQGTGA. The CDR3 runs to 14 residues. The CDR3 DNA reads TGTGCCAGCAGCTCGAGGGCCATGAACACTGAAGCTTTCTTT. Its protein is CASSSRAMNTEAFF.

The chain has TRBV5-4 and TRBJ2-5; D remains ambiguous. The V end was cut by 4 bases, the J end by 1 base, with 11 bases between. This CDR3 is 14 amino acids long. Looked up from germline, CDR1 is SGHNT and CDR2 is YYREEE (reference sequence). CDR3 amino acids: CASSPRTAQETQYF. The CDR3 nucleotides read TGTGCCAGCAGCCCCAGGACGGCCCAAGAGACCCAGTACTTC.

The V call is TRBV6-1, the J call TRBJ1-1; D may be TRBD1 (5 bases). This CDR3 region has 11 residues. Germline V CDR1 and CDR2: MNHNS, SASEGT. Trimming left V 5 bases short and J 8 bases short, with 9 bases between. The CDR3 DNA is TGTGCCAGCAGTAGGGCAGGGGAAGCTTTCTTT. Its protein is CASSRAGEAFF.

This chain joins TRBV19 and TRBJ2-1; no clear D gene. Trimming left V 7 bases short and J 4 bases short, with 17 bases between. The CDR3 runs to 15 residues. The germline CDR1 and CDR2 sequences are LNHDA and SQIVND (reference sequence). This CDR3 reads CASKGSEGIYNEQFF. DNA for the CDR3: TGTGCCAGTAAAGGTTCGGAAGGGATTTACAATGAGCAGTTCTTC.

The rearrangement uses TRBV2 and TRBJ2-6; D not certain. Germline V gives CDR1 SNHLY, CDR2 FYNNEI. V lost 6 bases and J 0 bases, leaving 9 bases between the germline ends. This CDR3 has 15 residues. The CDR3 sequence: CASRLLHSGANVLTF. For the CDR3, the DNA is TGTGCCAGCAGGCTCCTGCACTCTGGGGCCAACGTCCTGACTTTC.

The gene calls are TRBV29-1 and TRBJ1-4; a possible D gene is TRBD1 (5 bases). This CDR3 contains 13 residues. The germline V gene encodes CDR1 SQVTM and CDR2 ANQGSEA. Trimming left V 4 bases short and J 12 bases short, with 18 bases between. The CDR3 DNA reads as TGCAGCGTTGTTCCGCAGGGTCTGAGGGAACTGTTTTTT. This gives the protein CSVVPQGLRELFF.

The CDR3 reads CASSQDGRGAPFFEQFF. The CDR3 DNA follows: TGCGCCAGCAGCCAAGACGGCCGCGGGGCCCCTTTTTTTGAGCAGTTCTTC. The V call is TRBV4-1, the J call TRBJ2-1, with D perhaps TRBD2 (6 bases). Trimming pared 0 bases from V and 9 bases from J, leaving 21 bases between. Germline CDR1 is MGHRA and CDR2 is YSYEKL. The CDR3 is 17 residues long.

The genes are TRBV7-6 and TRBJ2-2, with TRBD1 as a possible D gene (6 bases). This CDR3 comprises 15 residues. V was cut by 2 bases and J by 6 bases, with 13 bases left in between. Per germline, CDR1 SGHVS and CDR2 FNYEAQ. In DNA form, the CDR3 reads TGTGCCAGCAGCTTAACCGCAGGGGAGTCCGGGGAGCTGTTTTTT. This translates into CASSLTAGESGELFF.

V gene TRBV20-1 combines with J gene TRBJ1-1; D ambiguous. The CDR3 covers 11 residues. Germline lookup yields CDR1 DFQATT and CDR2 SNEGSKA (reference sequence). The germline V and J ends were trimmed by 0 bases and 10 bases, with 9 bases remaining between them. The CDR3 DNA sequence: TGCAGTGCTAGAGACCCCTTGGTAGCTTTCTTT. Residues: CSARDPLVAFF.

V gene TRBV23-1 combines with J gene TRBJ1-1; a weak D match, TRBD1 (5 bases). TRBV23-1 is treated as an ORF (open reading frame) with a function not yet certain. The CDR3 is made up of 15 amino acids. With 3 bases removed from V and 4 bases from J, the gap between germline ends came to 15 bases. The CDR3 coding sequence is TGCGCCAGCAGTCATATGTGGGGCGTAGGCACTGAAGCTTTCTTT. Protein sequence: CASSHMWGVGTEAFF.

V is TRBV2 and J is TRBJ2-7, with 8 nucleotides matching TRBD2. V shed 1 base and J 3 bases; nucleotides not matched to a gene: 2. Germline values: CDR1 SNHLY, CDR2 FYNNEI. The length of the CDR3 is 14 residues. In DNA, the CDR3 is TGTGCCAGCAGTGAAGTCGGGGGGGACTACGAGCAGTACTTC. This sequence encodes CASSEVGGDYEQYF.

The CDR3 DNA reads as TGTGCCAGCGGAATCATGGGGGCCCAGTACTTC. This encodes CASGIMGAQYF. The chain has TRBV14 and TRBJ2-5, with D perhaps assigned TRBD1 or TRBD2 (5 bases each). The CDR3 is made up of 11 amino acids. CDR1 and CDR2 (germline): SGHDN, FVKESK. The V gene lost 8 bases and the J gene lost 9 bases, with 13 bases spanning the gap. The variable domain in full, completed from reference TRBV14 and TRBJ2-5, reads EAGVTQFPSHSVIEKGQTVTLRCDPISGHDNLYWYRRVMGKEIKFLLHFVKESKQDESGMPNNRFLAERTGGTYSTLKVQPAELEDSGVYFCASGIMGAQYFGPGTRLLVL.

The DNA for the CDR3 is TGTGCCAGCAGCCAAGAAATAGTCAGGGGGGGTCTCGAGCAGTACTTC. It specifies CASSQEIVRGGLEQYF. The chain joins TRBV4-2 to TRBJ2-7; D assignment may be TRBD1 or TRBD2 (7 bases each). Trimming cost V 0 bases and J 6 bases, with 18 bases left between them. CDR3 length equals 16 residues. Germline lookup yields CDR1 LGHNA and CDR2 YNFKEQ.

This sequence joins TRBV9 and TRBJ1-4; the D is unclear. The V and J ends lost 0 bases and 7 bases respectively, with 16 bases between them. CDR1 SGDLS and CDR2 YYNGEE come from the germline V gene. This CDR3 comprises 16 residues. The CDR3 region has the DNA TGTGCCAGCAGCGTAGGAGTAGGAGGGTCAACTGAAAAACTGTTTTTT. As protein: CASSVGVGGSTEKLFF. The entire variable domain, with the rest obtained from reference TRBV9 and TRBJ1-4, is as follows: DSGVTQTPKHLITATGQRVTLRCSPRSGDLSVYWYQQSLDQGLQFLIQYYNGEERAKGNILERFSAQQFPDLHSELNLSSLELGDSALYFCASSVGVGGSTEKLFFGSGTQLSVL.

The genes are TRBV9 and TRBJ2-7, with TRBD2 identical over 11 bases. This CDR3 spans 15 amino acids. V was clipped by 3 bases and J by 5 bases; unmatched bases: 7. CDR1 is SGDLS, CDR2 YYNGEE, per germline. The CDR3 is CASSGSGRATNEQYF. The CDR3 DNA reads TGTGCCAGCAGCGGTAGCGGGAGGGCTACTAACGAGCAGTACTTC.

In its sample, this clone was seen once. The chain recombines TRBV18 with TRBJ2-7; D not certain. Germline V gene sequence: CDR1 KGHSH, CDR2 LQKENI. This CDR3 is 14 amino acids long. Trimming took off 2 bases at V and 4 bases at J, with 12 bases between the two ends. CDR3 bases: TGTGCCAGCTCACCAGGCATAACCCAGTACGAGCAGTACTTC. Translating gives CASSPGITQYEQYF. The entire variable domain, with the rest obtained from reference TRBV18 and TRBJ2-7, is as follows: NAGVMQNPRHLVRRRGQEARLRCSPMKGHSHVYWYRQLPEEGLKFMVYLQKENIIDESGMPKERFSAEFPKEGPSILRIQQVVRGDSAAYFCASSPGITQYEQYFGPGTRLTVT.

This clone was counted once. In DNA form, the CDR3 reads TGCGCCAGCAGCCGTATCCTAGCGGGGCCAACCTACAATGAGCAGTTCTTC. Translation: CASSRILAGPTYNEQFF. This chain connects TRBV4-3 to TRBJ2-1, with 9 bases aligning to TRBD2. The germline V gene encodes CDR1 LGHNA and CDR2 YSLEER. The trim removed 4 bases at V and 2 bases at J, leaving 9 bases unmatched. The CDR3 extends over 17 amino acids.